Listed here are 19 T cell receptor beta chains from one sample, sequenced in a study of shared clonotypes between healthy human individuals (TCRdb year 2020). Library preparation was by the immunoSEQ multiplex PCR assay. In TCRdb, the immuneACCESS table is reduced to in-frame sequences with V and J assigned. These tables do not hold every clone; where another copy was compared, an unresolved V gene accounts for under half, and the others remain unexplained. Recorded for this sample are around 1.4 million clones; about 98.5% of them occurred a single time. Over 0.3% of the sample is taken by the ten largest. The sample taken for sequencing was naive CD4+ T cells sorted from blood. This specimen's cell subset or site label, per the study, means: CD45RA+ positively selected. These receptors all come from a man in his thirties or forties in good health.

The rearrangement joins TRBV5-6 to TRBJ1-2; D perhaps matches TRBD1 (6 bases). Germline V gives CDR1 SGHDT, CDR2 YYEEEE. V lost 7 bases and J 3 bases, leaving 16 bases between the germline ends. The CDR3 has 14 residues. As DNA, the CDR3 is TGTGCCAGCGGAATGATGGGGGCTTACTATGGCTACACCTTC. Protein sequence: CASGMMGAYYGYTF.

The chain couples TRBV6-1 to TRBJ2-2, with D perhaps matching TRBD1 (6 bases). Trimming shortened V by 6 bases and J by 0 bases, and 11 bases separated the two germline ends. The CDR3 length is 15 residues. CDR1 is MNHNS, CDR2 SASEGT, per germline. The CDR3 DNA reads as TGTGCCAGCAGGATACAGGGATCGAACACCGGGGAGCTGTTTTTT. Protein product: CASRIQGSNTGELFF.

The chain has TRBV5-1 and TRBJ2-1, with 13 bases matching TRBD2. The CDR3 is made up of 15 amino acids. After removal of 4 bases from V and 7 bases from J, the junction contained 5 bases not matched to a gene. CDR1 SGHRS and CDR2 YFSETQ come from the germline V gene. DNA of the CDR3: TGCGCCAGCAGCCGGACTAGCGGGAGTGTAAATGAGCAGTTCTTC. It encodes CASSRTSGSVNEQFF.

This sequence joins TRBV27 and TRBJ2-5; D unresolved. Trimming left V 2 bases short and J 8 bases short, with 12 bases between. Germline loops: CDR1 MNHEY, CDR2 SMNVEV (reference sequence). The CDR3 runs to 13 residues. CDR3 nucleotide sequence: TGTGCCAGCAGTTTAGGGCAGGCCTTAACCCAGTACTTC. Translation gives CASSLGQALTQYF.

V and J are TRBV19 and TRBJ2-7, with a possible D match to TRBD1 (6 bases). Germline V gives CDR1 LNHDA, CDR2 SQIVND (reference sequence). This CDR3 has 14 amino acids. With 2 bases removed from V and 7 bases from J, the gap between germline ends came to 15 bases. CDR3 nucleotide sequence: TGTGCCAGTAGTATATATCAGGGGCTCGGGGAGCAGTACTTC. It yields the protein CASSIYQGLGEQYF.

This chain connects TRBV28 to TRBJ1-2; TRBD1 aligns across 9 bases. The length of the CDR3 is 12 residues. The junction had 4 bases not matched to a gene; V was cut back by 9 bases and J by 5 bases. Germline V gene sequence: CDR1 MDHEN, CDR2 SYDVKM. In DNA form, the CDR3 reads TGTGCCAGTTCACAGGGGGCGTATGGCTACACCTTC. It translates to CASSQGAYGYTF.

The chain links TRBV11-2 to TRBJ1-5; a possible D gene is TRBD1 (6 bases). Between the trimmed V and J ends, which lost 0 bases and 6 bases, there was a span of 12 bases. Germline-derived CDR1 and CDR2 are SGHAT and FQNNGV. CDR3 length equals 15 residues. CDR3 amino acids: CASSLDGGRVQPQHF. The CDR3 coding sequence is TGTGCCAGCAGCTTAGATGGGGGCCGGGTTCAGCCCCAGCATTTT.

The V call is TRBV27, the J call TRBJ2-5, with D unresolved. Trimming stripped 5 bases from V and 6 bases from J, with 16 bases between. The CDR3 runs to 14 residues. CDR1 is MNHEY, CDR2 SMNVEV, per germline (reference sequence). The DNA of the CDR3 is TGTGCCAGCAGTCAGCGACTGGTCGAAAAGACCCAGTACTTC. Translation: CASSQRLVEKTQYF.

The chain employs TRBV11-2 and TRBJ2-7, with 12 bases fitting TRBD1. The CDR3 sequence is 19 residues long. V trimming: 6 bases; J trimming: 5 bases; junction bases outside the gene matches: 20. CDR1 and CDR2 from the germline V gene are SGHAT and FQNNGV. The CDR3 DNA is TGTGCCAGCAGAAGAGACGCGCTGTATTCCGGGACAGGGGGCCACGAGCAGTACTTC. Translating gives CASRRDALYSGTGGHEQYF.

The V call is TRBV9, the J call TRBJ2-4; 10 nucleotides agree with TRBD2. The germline V gene has CDR1 SGDLS and CDR2 YYNGEE. After removal of 3 bases from V and 6 bases from J, the junction contained 3 bases not matched to a gene. The CDR3 sequence is 14 residues long. In DNA, the CDR3 is TGTGCCAGCAGCGAAAGACTAGCGGGAAACATTCAGTACTTC. Translating it yields CASSERLAGNIQYF.

The chain employs TRBV27 and TRBJ1-1; D is ambiguous. Germline loops: CDR1 MNHEY, CDR2 SMNVEV (reference sequence). CDR3 length equals 14 residues. Trimming pared 9 bases from V and 4 bases from J, leaving 18 bases between. The DNA for the CDR3 is TGTGCCAGTCGGCCCTTGCAGCTTAGCACTGAAGCTTTCTTT. Protein sequence: CASRPLQLSTEAFF.

The gene calls are TRBV5-1 and TRBJ1-4; 8 bases align to TRBD1. V lost 5 bases, J lost 5 bases, and 5 bases stayed unmatched. The CDR3 totals 14 residues. In germline, CDR1 is SGHRS, CDR2 YFSETQ. The CDR3 nucleotides read TGCGCCAGCAGGGACAGGGACCAGAATGAAAAACTGTTTTTT. Protein: CASRDRDQNEKLFF.

Only one count was recorded for this clone. The J gene is TRBJ1-2, the V gene TRBV28; no reliable D call. Trimming left V 3 bases short and J 6 bases short, with 8 bases between. CDR1 is MDHEN and CDR2 is SYDVKM in the germline V gene. This CDR3 contains 12 residues. The DNA of the CDR3 is TGTGCCAGCAGTTTTATGGTCAATGGCTACACCTTC. It specifies CASSFMVNGYTF.

This chain connects TRBV5-4 to TRBJ2-7; D gene unclear. CDR1 SGHNT and CDR2 YYREEE come from the germline V gene (reference sequence). V was cut by 4 bases and J by 0 bases, with 14 bases left in between. The CDR3 contains 15 residues. The CDR3 DNA sequence: TGTGCCAGCAGCCCCGGTAGGCCAGGCTCCTACGAGCAGTACTTC. The encoded protein is CASSPGRPGSYEQYF. Based on the CDR3 plus reference TRBV5-4 and TRBJ2-7, the full variable domain is ETGVTQSPTHLIKTRGQQVTLRCSSQSGHNTVSWYQQALGQGPQFIFQYYREEENGRGNFPPRFSGLQFPNYSSELNVNALELDDSALYLCASSPGRPGSYEQYFGPGTRLTVT.

The chain carries TRBV5-1 and TRBJ1-1; 10 nucleotides align to TRBD1. This CDR3 region has 15 residues. Trimming removed 0 bases from V and 4 bases from J; junction bases left unmatched: 3. The germline gives CDR1 SGHRS, CDR2 YFSETQ. The CDR3 loop is CASSLEGTGVTEAFF. For the CDR3, the DNA is TGCGCCAGCAGCTTGGAAGGGACAGGGGTCACTGAAGCTTTCTTT.

V gene TRBV4-1 combines with J gene TRBJ1-5, with TRBD1 as a possible D gene (5 bases). The CDR3 sequence is 14 residues long. V gave up 0 bases and J gave up 9 bases, with 12 bases separating them. Germline V gives CDR1 MGHRA, CDR2 YSYEKL. This chain's CDR3 is CASSQDRGEWPQHF. CDR3 nucleotides: TGCGCCAGCAGCCAAGATCGAGGGGAGTGGCCCCAGCATTTT.

This clone was counted a single time. Other DNA sequences from this sample encode an identical CDR3 as well. The chain uses TRBV7-9 and TRBJ2-7, with D unclear. Germline V gene data show CDR1 as SEHNR and CDR2 as FQNEAQ (reference sequence). The CDR3 extends over 11 amino acids. The V end was cut by 3 bases, the J end by 3 bases, with 3 bases between. The CDR3 DNA reads as TGTGCCAGCAGCTTGAACTACGAGCAGTACTTC. Protein: CASSLNYEQYF.

The V gene is TRBV27, the J gene TRBJ2-1; possible D gene TRBD1, 6 bases. Germline V gene lookup returns CDR1 MNHEY and CDR2 SMNVEV (reference sequence). V lost 2 bases and J 2 bases, leaving 10 bases between the germline ends. The CDR3 length is 15 residues. The CDR3: CASSLRGTAYNEQFF. CDR3 bases: TGTGCCAGCAGTTTAAGGGGGACGGCCTACAATGAGCAGTTCTTC.

The chain carries TRBV6-5 and TRBJ2-7, with D possibly TRBD1 on 5 matching bases. The CDR3 has 14 residues. Germline CDR1 and CDR2: MNHEY and SVGAGI. Trimming took 6 bases from V and 3 from J, leaving 15 bases between them. The CDR3 sequence is CASRQMTVHYEQYF. The CDR3, as DNA: TGTGCCAGCAGACAGATGACAGTACACTACGAGCAGTACTTC.